The entry below describes one TCR beta chain. Its matching antigen is unknown. Germline V gives CDR1 SGHRS, CDR2 YFSETQ. Trimming removed 3 bases from V and 2 bases from J; junction bases left unmatched: 7. The CDR3 loop spans 15 amino acids. The test was conducted at deep level. The material for each subset, its genomic DNA, was split evenly across several immunoSEQ plates. Measured with immunoSEQ multiplex PCR; TCRdb has only the in-frame clones, and not every one. The table includes about 800,000 clones, around 96% detected once. Naivety among CD8 cells was defined by CD45RO negativity and positive CCR7 selection, thereby excluding terminally differentiated effector memory CD45RA+ cells. The data stem from a study of shared clonotypes between healthy human individuals. Study summary: Those who served as donors were two women and three men between the ages of 18 and 49.

Study-wide results and caveats: Clonotypes that were shared across a handful of donors made up around 5% of naive CD4 clonotypes.

The chain carries TRBV5-1 and TRBJ2-7, with 8 bases identical to TRBD2. The receptor was isolated from a man aged 25-45 years in good health. The sample consisted of naive CD8+ T cells sorted from blood. The CDR3: CASSSLAGGPYEQYF. CDR3 DNA sequence: TGCGCCAGCAGCTCGCTCGCGGGAGGCCCCTACGAGCAGTACTTC. Based on the CDR3 plus reference TRBV5-1 and TRBJ2-7, the full variable domain is KAGVTQTPRYLIKTRGQQVTLSCSPISGHRSVSWYQQTPGQGLQFLFEYFSETQRNKGNFPGRFSGRQFSNSRSEMNVSTLELGDSALYLCASSSLAGGPYEQYFGPGTRLTVT.